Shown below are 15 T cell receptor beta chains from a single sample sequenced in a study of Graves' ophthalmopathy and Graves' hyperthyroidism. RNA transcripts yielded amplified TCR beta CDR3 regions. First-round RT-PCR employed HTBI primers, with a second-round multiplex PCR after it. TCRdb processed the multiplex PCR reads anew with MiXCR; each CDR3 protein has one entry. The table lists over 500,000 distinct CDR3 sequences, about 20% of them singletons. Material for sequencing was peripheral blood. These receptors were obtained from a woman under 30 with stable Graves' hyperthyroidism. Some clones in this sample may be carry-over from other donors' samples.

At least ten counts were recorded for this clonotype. The CDR3 DNA is TGTGCCAGTGTAACAGGGGGCACTGAAGCTTTCTTT. Translating it yields CASVTGGTEAFF. This chain connects TRBV19 to TRBJ1-1, with 8 bases aligning to TRBD1. The CDR3 has 12 residues. V trimming: 8 bases; J trimming: 4 bases; junction bases outside the gene matches: 3. The V gene's germline CDR1 is LNHDA and CDR2 SQIVND (reference sequence). The variable domain in full, completed from reference TRBV19 and TRBJ1-1, reads DGGITQSPKYLFRKEGQNVTLSCEQNLNHDAMYWYRQDPGQGLRLIYYSQIVNDFQKGDIAEGYSVSREKKESFPLTVTSAQKNPTAFYLCASVTGGTEAFFGQGTRLTVV.

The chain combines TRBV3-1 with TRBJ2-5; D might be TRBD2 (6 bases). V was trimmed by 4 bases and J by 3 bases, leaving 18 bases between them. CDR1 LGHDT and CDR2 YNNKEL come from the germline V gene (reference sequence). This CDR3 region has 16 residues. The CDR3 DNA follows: TGTGCCAGCAGCCCACGGGATCGACTAGTTGAAGAGACCCAGTACTTC. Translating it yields CASSPRDRLVEETQYF.

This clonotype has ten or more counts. This chain's CDR3 is CASRLNGVYEQYF. DNA for the CDR3: TGTGCCAGCCGACTGAATGGAGTCTACGAGCAGTACTTC. This chain links TRBV6-1 with TRBJ2-7; D unclear. The CDR3 sequence is 13 residues long. The V and J ends lost 8 bases and 3 bases respectively, with 14 bases between them. Germline values: CDR1 MNHNS, CDR2 SASEGT.

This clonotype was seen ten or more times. The DNA for the CDR3 is TGCGCCAGCAGCCAAGGTCGGGCCGAGGGAGAGCAGTACTTC. This translates into CASSQGRAEGEQYF. The V and J genes are TRBV4-1 and TRBJ2-7; tentative D call: TRBD2 (5 bases). The CDR3 loop spans 14 amino acids. CDR1 and CDR2 from the germline V gene are MGHRA and YSYEKL. Trimming stripped 1 base from V and 7 bases from J, with 14 bases between.

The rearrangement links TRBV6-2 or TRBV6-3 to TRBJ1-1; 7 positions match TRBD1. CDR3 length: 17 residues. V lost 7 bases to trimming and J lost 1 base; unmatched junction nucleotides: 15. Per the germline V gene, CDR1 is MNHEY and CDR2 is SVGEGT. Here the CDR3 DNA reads TGTGCCAGCACTATGGTGGGACAGCACCTTAGGAACACTGAAGCTTTCTTT. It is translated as CASTMVGQHLRNTEAFF.

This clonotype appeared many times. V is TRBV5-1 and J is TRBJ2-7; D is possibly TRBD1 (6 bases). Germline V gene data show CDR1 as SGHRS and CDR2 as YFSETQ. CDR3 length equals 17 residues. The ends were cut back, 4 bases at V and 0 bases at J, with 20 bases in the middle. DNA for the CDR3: TGCGCCAGCAGCGTAACTTTTTACAGGGTTGACTCCTACGAGCAGTACTTC. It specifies CASSVTFYRVDSYEQYF.

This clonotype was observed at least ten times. CDR3 bases: TGCAGTGCTAGAGATATAGCGGGGGACGGCTATGGCTACACCTTC. This codes for CSARDIAGDGYGYTF. The rearrangement joins TRBV20-1 to TRBJ1-2, with D tentatively TRBD1 (5 bases). CDR3 length: 15 residues. The germline CDR1 and CDR2 sequences are DFQATT and SNEGSKA (reference sequence). V lost 0 bases, J lost 4 bases, and 15 bases lay in between.

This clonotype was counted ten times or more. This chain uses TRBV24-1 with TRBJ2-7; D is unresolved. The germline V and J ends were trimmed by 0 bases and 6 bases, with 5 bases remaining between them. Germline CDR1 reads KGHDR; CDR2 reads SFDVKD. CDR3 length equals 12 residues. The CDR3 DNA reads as TGTGCCACCAGTGATTTGCAAGGCGAGCAGTACTTC. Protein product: CATSDLQGEQYF.

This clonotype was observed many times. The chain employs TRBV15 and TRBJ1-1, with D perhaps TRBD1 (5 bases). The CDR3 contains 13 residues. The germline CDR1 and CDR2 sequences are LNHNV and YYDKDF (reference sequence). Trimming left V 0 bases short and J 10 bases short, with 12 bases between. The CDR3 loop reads CATSRDQGQGAFF. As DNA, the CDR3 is TGTGCCACCAGCAGAGATCAGGGCCAGGGAGCTTTCTTT.

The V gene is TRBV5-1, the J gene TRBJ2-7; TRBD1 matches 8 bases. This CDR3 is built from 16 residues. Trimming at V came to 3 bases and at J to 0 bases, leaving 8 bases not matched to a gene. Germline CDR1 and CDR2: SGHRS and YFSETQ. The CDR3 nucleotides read TGCGCCAGCAGCTGGACGGGGACAGGTTACTCCTACGAGCAGTACTTC. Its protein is CASSWTGTGYSYEQYF.

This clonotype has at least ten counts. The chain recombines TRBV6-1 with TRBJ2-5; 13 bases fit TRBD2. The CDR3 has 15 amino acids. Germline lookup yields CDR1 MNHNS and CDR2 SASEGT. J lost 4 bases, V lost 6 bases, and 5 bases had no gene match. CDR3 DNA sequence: TGTGCCAGCAGCATGGGACTAGCGGGGCCAGAGACCCAGTACTTC. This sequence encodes CASSMGLAGPETQYF.

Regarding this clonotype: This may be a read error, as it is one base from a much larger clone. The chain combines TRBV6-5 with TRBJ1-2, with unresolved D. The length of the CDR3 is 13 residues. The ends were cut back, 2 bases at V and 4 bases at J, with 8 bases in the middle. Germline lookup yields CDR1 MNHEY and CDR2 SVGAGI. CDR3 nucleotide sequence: TGTGCCAGCAGTTACGGGGAGAGCTATGGCTACACCTTC. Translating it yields CASSYGESYGYTF.

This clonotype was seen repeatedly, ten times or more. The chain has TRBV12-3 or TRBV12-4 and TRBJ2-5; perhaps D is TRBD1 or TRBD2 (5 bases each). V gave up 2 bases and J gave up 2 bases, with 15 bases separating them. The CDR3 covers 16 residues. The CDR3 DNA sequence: TGTGCCAGCAGTTTATCAGCTGGGACCCATCAAGAGACCCAGTACTTC. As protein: CASSLSAGTHQETQYF.

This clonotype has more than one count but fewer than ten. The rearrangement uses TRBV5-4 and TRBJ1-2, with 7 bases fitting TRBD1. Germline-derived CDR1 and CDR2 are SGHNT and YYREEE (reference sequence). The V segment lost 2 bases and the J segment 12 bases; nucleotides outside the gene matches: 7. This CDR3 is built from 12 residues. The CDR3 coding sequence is TGTGCCAGCAGCTTCCCGGGACAGAGCAACACCTTC. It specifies CASSFPGQSNTF. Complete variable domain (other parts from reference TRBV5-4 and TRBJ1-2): ETGVTQSPTHLIKTRGQQVTLRCSSQSGHNTVSWYQQALGQGPQFIFQYYREEENGRGNFPPRFSGLQFPNYSSELNVNALELDDSALYLCASSFPGQSNTFGSGTRLTVV.

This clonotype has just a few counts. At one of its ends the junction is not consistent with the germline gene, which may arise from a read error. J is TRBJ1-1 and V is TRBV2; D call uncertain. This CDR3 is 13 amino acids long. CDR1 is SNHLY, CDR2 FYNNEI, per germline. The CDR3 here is CASSEKGNTEACF. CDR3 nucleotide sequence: TGTGCCAGCAGTGAAAAAGGGAACACTGAAGCTTGCTTT.